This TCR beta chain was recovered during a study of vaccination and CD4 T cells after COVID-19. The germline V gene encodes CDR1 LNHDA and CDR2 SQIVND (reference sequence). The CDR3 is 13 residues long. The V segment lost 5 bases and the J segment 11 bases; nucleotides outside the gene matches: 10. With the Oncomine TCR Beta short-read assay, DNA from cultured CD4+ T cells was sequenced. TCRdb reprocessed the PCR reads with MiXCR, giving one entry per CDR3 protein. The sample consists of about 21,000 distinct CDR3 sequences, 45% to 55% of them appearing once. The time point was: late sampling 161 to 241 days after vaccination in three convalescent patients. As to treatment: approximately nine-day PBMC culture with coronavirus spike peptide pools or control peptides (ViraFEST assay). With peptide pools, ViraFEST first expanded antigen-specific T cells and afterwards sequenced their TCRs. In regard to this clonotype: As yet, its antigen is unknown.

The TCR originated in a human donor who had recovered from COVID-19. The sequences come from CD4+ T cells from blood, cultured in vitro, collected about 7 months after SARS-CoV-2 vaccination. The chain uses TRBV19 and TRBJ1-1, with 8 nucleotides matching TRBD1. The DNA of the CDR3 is TGTGCCAGTAGTGCCCGGGACAGGATCGGGGCTTTCTTT. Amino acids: CASSARDRIGAFF. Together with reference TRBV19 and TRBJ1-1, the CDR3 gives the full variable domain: DGGITQSPKYLFRKEGQNVTLSCEQNLNHDAMYWYRQDPGQGLRLIYYSQIVNDFQKGDIAEGYSVSREKKESFPLTVTSAQKNPTAFYLCASSARDRIGAFFGQGTRLTVV.